Listed below are T cell receptor beta chains from one sample, sequenced in a study of response to subunit inactivated influenza vaccine. TCRdb reprocessed the RT-PCR reads via MiXCR and lists one record per CDR3 protein. The sample carries around 540,000 distinct CDR3 sequences, roughly 10% recorded once. The starting material was PBMCs from blood, obtained on the day of vaccination. The receptors here all came from a man aged 50 to 60 who received an inactivated influenza vaccine. Each CDR3 is given with its conserved first and last residue.

TRBV12-3/TRBV12-4	TRBJ1-5	CASSDTGPINQPQHF
TRBV6-1	TRBJ2-7	CASKAEASAYEQYF
TRBV5-1	TRBJ2-7	CASSPRTSGSYEQYF
TRBV2	TRBJ1-1	CASSSQGTTTEAFF
TRBV3-1	TRBJ2-5	CASSQVSVGETQYF
TRBV28	TRBJ1-1	CASSFKEKGMTEAFF
TRBV10-3	TRBJ1-1	CAISESEGLGTEAFF
TRBV5-1	TRBJ2-7	CASRPTSGSYEQYF
TRBV7-9	TRBJ2-3	CASSSAAGLTDTQYF
TRBV5-6	TRBJ2-7	CATKAGGRSYEQYF
TRBV7-6	TRBJ2-7	CASSLEVSGAIYEQYF
TRBV7-8	TRBJ2-3	CASSTSFDVTDTQYF
TRBV4-2	TRBJ2-6	CASSQDRKRAGLSGANVLTF
TRBV7-8	TRBJ2-3	CASSSSRGRLGTDTQYF
TRBV27	TRBJ1-6	CASSFRDSRSPLHF
TRBV5-6	TRBJ2-1	CASREKGTYEQFF
TRBV7-9	TRBJ2-1	CATEQPYNEQFF
TRBV12-3/TRBV12-4	TRBJ2-1	CASSLGGARFNEQFF
TRBV5-1	TRBJ2-7	CASSLELSGEQYF
TRBV2	TRBJ1-1	CASSEDVNTEAFF
TRBV7-9	TRBJ2-5	CASSLVQAGETQYF
TRBV3-1	TRBJ2-7	CASGRQGTYEQYF
TRBV4-3	TRBJ2-2	CASSQGWGVGTGELFF
TRBV27	TRBJ2-6	CASSLDRDTSGANVLTF
TRBV30	TRBJ2-7	CAWSPKGGSYEQYF
TRBV5-1	TRBJ2-5	CASSPAPSIVQETQYF
TRBV10-3	TRBJ2-2	CAISGQLTGELFF
TRBV3-1	TRBJ2-7	CASSLGPGLALYEQYF
TRBV12-3/TRBV12-4	TRBJ1-2	CASSFPLGEGGDGYTF
TRBV15	TRBJ2-5	CATSRVSSRYQETQYF
TRBV5-4	TRBJ2-5	CASSLAGGQQETQYF
TRBV5-1	TRBJ2-1	CASSSPGPYNEQFF
TRBV11-2	TRBJ2-1	CASSLAQGRTEQFF
TRBV7-2	TRBJ2-1	CASSSAGWGANEQFF
TRBV7-2	TRBJ1-5	CASSLSDWFGNQPQHF
TRBV20-1	TRBJ1-6	CSARGAYDSPLHF
TRBV7-9	TRBJ2-5	CASSARWGGKETQYF
TRBV12-3/TRBV12-4	TRBJ2-5	CASSFGDSQETQYF
TRBV4-3	TRBJ1-1	CASSQDWKNTEAFF
TRBV28	TRBJ2-1	CASRPHTYNEQFF
TRBV20-1	TRBJ2-5	CSARAGTSGRETQYF
TRBV7-2	TRBJ2-5	CASSLALRGSRETQYF
TRBV16	TRBJ1-1	CASTPSQVLDTEAFF
TRBV7-6	TRBJ2-1	CASSAALWTTYNEQFF
TRBV20-1	TRBJ2-3	CSASARLAGVRTDTQYF
TRBV4-1	TRBJ2-1	CASSQVGGHSYNEQFF
TRBV4-2	TRBJ1-4	CASSQGRATNEKLFF
TRBV20-1	TRBJ1-6	CSARERGQLSSYNSPLHF
TRBV5-1	TRBJ2-7	CASSLGQGGYEQYF
TRBV10-3	TRBJ2-1	CAAGTSGNNEQFF
TRBV7-2	TRBJ2-2	CASSLGGVNGELFF
TRBV10-3	TRBJ1-1	CAISESLDQLAEAFF
TRBV6-6	TRBJ2-7	CASSGTSDYEQYF
TRBV7-9	TRBJ2-1	CASSPARTGIHVEQIF
TRBV29-1	TRBJ2-5	CSVGSGIETQYF